One and the same sample provided the 6 T cell receptor beta chains below, sequenced in a study of T cell responses to AZD1222 COVID-19 vaccine. Profiled with immunoSEQ multiplex PCR; TCRdb holds only in-frame clones, not every one. The repertoire consists of more than 90,000 clones, with 75% to 90% occurring once and the leading ten covering about 7.4%. Sequencing used peripheral blood, obtained 28 days after the second AZD1222 dose. These receptors came from an adult who received the AZD1222 COVID-19 vaccine.

The V gene is TRBV6-1, the J gene TRBJ1-6; D is perhaps TRBD1 (5 bases). Trimming pared 3 bases from V and 5 bases from J, leaving 11 bases between. Germline-derived CDR1 and CDR2 are MNHNS and SASEGT. The CDR3 contains 15 residues. The CDR3 protein is CASSDGTLNNSPLHF. The CDR3, as DNA: TGTGCCAGCAGTGACGGGACTCTTAATAATTCACCCCTCCACTTT.

The chain has TRBV24-1 and TRBJ2-7; 7 positions agree with TRBD1. J gave up 7 bases and V 3 bases, and 8 bases lay outside the gene matches. This CDR3 has 14 amino acids. The V gene's germline CDR1 is KGHDR and CDR2 SFDVKD. CDR3 in DNA: TGTGCCACCAGTGATCCCGCAAGGGGGCTGGAGCAGTACTTC. Residues: CATSDPARGLEQYF.

The V gene is TRBV27, the J gene TRBJ2-3; a weak D match, TRBD2 (6 bases). Trimming stripped 10 bases from V and 2 bases from J, with 13 bases between. The CDR3 totals 13 residues. Germline-derived CDR1 and CDR2 are MNHEY and SMNVEV (reference sequence). CDR3 loop: CATRERATDTQYF. As DNA, the CDR3 is TGTGCCACCAGGGAGCGGGCCACAGATACGCAGTATTTT.

V and J are TRBV12-3 or TRBV12-4 and TRBJ1-2, with a weak D call TRBD1 (6 bases). There are 12 residues in the CDR3. Trimming took 7 bases from V and 6 from J, leaving 12 bases between them. CDR3 in amino acids: CASTMSGDGYTF. Here the CDR3 DNA reads TGTGCCAGCACCATGTCAGGGGATGGCTACACCTTC.

The CDR3 nucleotides read TGCGCCAGCAGCCGCTCAGCGGGAGGGTACACAGATACGCAGTATTTT. Translating gives CASSRSAGGYTDTQYF. The J gene is TRBJ2-3, the V gene TRBV5-1; 10 bases match TRBD2. CDR3 length: 16 amino acids. V trimming: 4 bases; J trimming: 2 bases; junction bases outside the gene matches: 7. Per germline, CDR1 SGHRS and CDR2 YFSETQ.

The gene calls are TRBV3-1 (or the pseudogene TRBV3-2) and TRBJ2-7, with D perhaps TRBD2 (5 bases). CDR1 LGHDT and CDR2 YNNKEL come from the germline V gene (reference sequence). The CDR3 covers 12 residues. Trimming stripped 1 base from V and 4 bases from J, with 5 bases between. The CDR3 sequence: CASSQGGYEQYF. The DNA of the CDR3 is TGTGCCAGCAGCCAAGGCGGGTACGAGCAGTACTTC.